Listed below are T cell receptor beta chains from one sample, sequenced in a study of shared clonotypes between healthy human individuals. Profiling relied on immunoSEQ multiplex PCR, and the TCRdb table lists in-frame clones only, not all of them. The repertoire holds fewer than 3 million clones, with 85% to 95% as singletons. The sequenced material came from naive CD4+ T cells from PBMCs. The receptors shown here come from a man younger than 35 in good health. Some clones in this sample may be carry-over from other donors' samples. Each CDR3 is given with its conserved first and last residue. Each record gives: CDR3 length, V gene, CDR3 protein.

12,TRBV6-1,CASSGLFYEQYF
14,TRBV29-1,CSAISAGLFYGYTF
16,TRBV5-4,CASSLGGGTLGTEAFF
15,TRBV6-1,CASSRGGTSYTEAFF
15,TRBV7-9,CASSLNDGFDTEAFF
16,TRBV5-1,CASSPVISGRVSEQYF
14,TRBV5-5,CASSEGTGNQPQHF
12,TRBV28,CASSFKQGKNTF
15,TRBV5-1,CASSSTGQGTDTQYF
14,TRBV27,CASRTTGFLGPLHF
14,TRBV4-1,CASSQDAGTDTQYF